Following are 32 T cell receptor beta chains from one sample sequenced in a study of CXCR3-negative and CXCR3-positive naive CD8 T cells. These receptors have no identified antigens. Study results and caveats: CXCR3-positive naive cells had TRB CDR3s that were more hydrophobic than CXCR3-negative naive cells had.

Preparation of TRB cDNA libraries relied on 5' RACE carrying UMI labels. TCRdb re-called the 5' RACE reads and catalogs CDR3 proteins one per entry, DNA excluded. This listing includes under 110,000 distinct CDR3 sequences. Sequencing was carried out using naive CXCR3+ CD8+ T cells from blood. Subset meaning: CD45RO-CCR7+CD27+CD95- naive CD8+ T cells expressing CXCR3 (TNR3+). These receptors all come from a human donor in good health. Some clones in this sample may be carry-over from other donors' samples.

The CDR3 sequence: CSVELGGSDYGQFF. This chain joins TRBV29-1 and TRBJ2-1; lacking DNA, the TRBD2 call made by TCRdb goes unchecked. The CDR3 is 14 amino acids. Germline V gene data show CDR1 as SQVTM and CDR2 as ANQGSEA.

This sequence joins TRBV28 and TRBJ1-6; TCRdb designates TRBD1, a call that cannot be tested without DNA. The length of the CDR3 is 16 residues. Germline V gives CDR1 MDHEN, CDR2 SYDVKM. The CDR3: CASSPYRGRGASPLHF. Supplemented by reference TRBV28 and TRBJ1-6, the full variable domain reads DVKVTQSSRYLVKRTGEKVFLECVQDMDHENMFWYRQDPGLGLRLIYFSYDVKMKEKGDIPEGYSVSREKKERFSLILESASTNQTSMYLCASSPYRGRGASPLHFGNGTRLTVT.

The J gene is TRBJ2-1, the V gene TRBV27; the D gene TCRdb calls, TRBD1, cannot be checked with no DNA. The CDR3 totals 13 residues. CDR1 and CDR2 (germline): MNHEY, SMNVEV (reference sequence). CDR3 sequence: CASSFGKGDEQFF.

The chain combines TRBV5-1 with TRBJ2-7; absent DNA, TCRdb's TRBD2 call cannot be checked. CDR3 length equals 15 residues. Germline values: CDR1 SGHRS, CDR2 YFSETQ. This CDR3 reads CASSWGTGSSYEQYF.

The chain carries TRBV2 and TRBJ1-6; TCRdb proposes TRBD1, but this gene call is untestable without DNA. This CDR3 has 15 residues. Germline V lookup: CDR1 SNHLY, CDR2 FYNNEI. CDR3 residues: CASEKGTGGNSPLHF.

The rearrangement links TRBV7-2 to TRBJ2-1; without DNA, the TCRdb call of TRBD1 cannot be checked. Germline lookup yields CDR1 SGHTA and CDR2 FQGNSA. This CDR3 is 16 amino acids long. The CDR3 sequence is CASSLEIARQTGGQFF.

The rearrangement uses TRBV6-5 and TRBJ2-7; as DNA is missing, the TRBD2 call by TCRdb cannot be tested. The CDR3 sequence is 13 residues long. Per germline, CDR1 MNHEY and CDR2 SVGAGI. The CDR3 sequence is CASSHRGGYEQYF.

The gene calls are TRBV28 and TRBJ2-3; TCRdb indicates TRBD2, and absent DNA this call remains unverified. Germline V gene sequence: CDR1 MDHEN, CDR2 SYDVKM. CDR3 size: 17 residues. CDR3 loop: CASSLPRTTPGDDSQYF.

The chain links TRBV29-1 to TRBJ1-2; checking the TCRdb D call of TRBD1 is not possible without DNA. In germline, CDR1 is SQVTM, CDR2 ANQGSEA. The CDR3 is 11 amino acids. The CDR3 is CSGERGDGYTF.

V usage is TRBV5-1 and J usage is TRBJ2-7; without DNA, the TCRdb call of TRBD2 cannot be checked. Looked up from germline, CDR1 is SGHRS and CDR2 is YFSETQ. This CDR3 contains 15 residues. CDR3 region: CASHEGLAGPYEQYF.

This chain connects TRBV7-9 to TRBJ2-1; absent DNA, TCRdb's TRBD1 call cannot be checked. The CDR3 is 15 amino acids. Germline CDR1 SEHNR, CDR2 FQNEAQ (reference sequence). The CDR3 spells CASSLATGSYNEQFF.

The rearrangement joins TRBV4-3 to TRBJ2-1; TCRdb's D call of TRBD2 is untestable without DNA. Germline V gene sequence: CDR1 LGHNA, CDR2 YSLEER. This CDR3 is built from 15 residues. This CDR3 is CASSQDSGGYNEQFF.

The CDR3: CASGSDRVVRDEQFF. The chain uses TRBV28 and TRBJ2-1; as DNA is missing, the TRBD1 call by TCRdb cannot be tested. The germline CDR1 and CDR2 sequences are MDHEN and SYDVKM. CDR3 length: 15 residues.

The chain is built from TRBV3-1 and TRBJ2-3; TCRdb returns TRBD2, unconfirmable since there is no DNA. Germline CDR1 reads LGHDT; CDR2 reads YNNKEL (reference sequence). The CDR3 consists of 15 residues. This CDR3 is CASSRVAGETDTQYF.

J is TRBJ2-6 and V is TRBV5-6. In germline, CDR1 is SGHDT, CDR2 YYEEEE. The CDR3 runs to 15 residues. The chain's CDR3 is CASSLVISGANVLTF.

The chain joins TRBV20-1 to TRBJ2-3; TCRdb indicates TRBD1, and absent DNA this call remains unverified. There are 15 residues in the CDR3. Per germline, CDR1 DFQATT and CDR2 SNEGSKA (reference sequence). CDR3: CSATRTGETADTQYF.

J is TRBJ2-7 and V is TRBV4-1; the TRBD2 assignment by TCRdb is unverifiable without DNA. This CDR3 comprises 14 residues. CDR1 is MGHRA, CDR2 YSYEKL, per germline. The CDR3 here is CASSPRATSYEQYF.

The chain carries TRBV20-1 and TRBJ1-2; with no DNA, the TCRdb D assignment of TRBD1 cannot be verified. The CDR3 covers 15 residues. CDR1 is DFQATT and CDR2 is SNEGSKA in the germline V gene (reference sequence). The CDR3: CSARDSSRGNQGYTF.

The chain employs TRBV12-5 and TRBJ2-7; the D gene TCRdb calls, TRBD2, cannot be checked with no DNA. The CDR3 has 15 residues. CDR1 is LGHNT and CDR2 is FRNRAP in the germline V gene. The CDR3: CASGLGLAGSYEQYF.

The CDR3 protein is CASSLEGAGEQYF. This chain joins TRBV7-2 and TRBJ2-7; the TCRdb call, TRBD1, lacks DNA for checking. CDR3 size: 13 residues. Germline assignment: CDR1 SGHTA and CDR2 FQGNSA. Combining the CDR3 with reference TRBV7-2 and TRBJ2-7 gives the whole variable domain GAGVSQSPSNKVTEKGKDVELRCDPISGHTALYWYRQSLGQGLEFLIYFQGNSAPDKSGLPSDRFSAERTGGSVSTLTIQRTQQEDSAVYLCASSLEGAGEQYFGPGTRLTVT.

The chain uses TRBV30 and TRBJ1-1. Germline V gives CDR1 GTSNPN, CDR2 SVGIG (reference sequence). This CDR3 spans 12 amino acids. CDR3 residues: CAWRLGNTEAFF.

This chain connects TRBV7-6 to TRBJ2-7; TCRdb indicates TRBD1, and absent DNA this call remains unverified. This CDR3 is built from 12 residues. Germline CDR1 and CDR2: SGHVS and FNYEAQ. CDR3 region: CASSLAGGEQYF.

This chain connects TRBV12-3 or TRBV12-4 to TRBJ2-3; as DNA is missing, the TRBD2 call by TCRdb cannot be tested. The CDR3 runs to 12 residues. CDR3: CASTYSQDTQYF.

This rearrangement joins TRBV28 to TRBJ2-7; TCRdb proposes TRBD1, but this gene call is untestable without DNA. This CDR3 has 14 residues. Per the germline V gene, CDR1 is MDHEN and CDR2 is SYDVKM. The CDR3 loop is CASSIGQASYEQYF. The variable domain in full, completed from reference TRBV28 and TRBJ2-7, reads DVKVTQSSRYLVKRTGEKVFLECVQDMDHENMFWYRQDPGLGLRLIYFSYDVKMKEKGDIPEGYSVSREKKERFSLILESASTNQTSMYLCASSIGQASYEQYFGPGTRLTVT.

This CDR3 is CAGHDRGNEQFF. The chain recombines TRBV2 with TRBJ2-1; TCRdb outputs TRBD1, but without DNA this stays unchecked. The CDR3 loop spans 12 amino acids. Germline V CDR1 and CDR2: SNHLY, FYNNEI.

The chain couples TRBV27 to TRBJ2-3. Germline lookup yields CDR1 MNHEY and CDR2 SMNVEV (reference sequence). CDR3 length: 14 amino acids. The CDR3 spells CASSLLDWADTQYF.

V usage is TRBV6-5 and J usage is TRBJ2-5; TCRdb's D call, TRBD2, is unchecked because there is no DNA. Germline lookup yields CDR1 MNHEY and CDR2 SVGAGI. CDR3 size: 18 residues. The CDR3 reads CASSPGTVAGTPQETQYF.

The chain uses TRBV7-9 and TRBJ2-7; TCRdb selects TRBD2, and the lack of DNA leaves this call unchecked. Looked up from germline, CDR1 is SEHNR and CDR2 is FQNEAQ (reference sequence). The CDR3 runs to 15 residues. The CDR3 protein is CASSLGGTTYYEQYF. Supplemented by reference TRBV7-9 and TRBJ2-7, the full variable domain reads DTGVSQNPRHKITKRGQNVTFRCDPISEHNRLYWYRQTLGQGPEFLTYFQNEAQLEKSRLLSDRFSAERPKGSFSTLEIQRTEQGDSAMYLCASSLGGTTYYEQYFGPGTRLTVT.

The chain couples TRBV7-8 to TRBJ1-5. This CDR3 is 13 amino acids long. Germline V gene data show CDR1 as SGHVS and CDR2 as FQNEAQ. CDR3 in amino acids: CATEPDAGQPQHF.

V is TRBV29-1 and J is TRBJ1-2. The germline CDR1 and CDR2 sequences are SQVTM and ANQGSEA. This CDR3 spans 15 amino acids. The CDR3: CSVYSDGKDGYGYTF.

The V gene is TRBV28, the J gene TRBJ1-2. This CDR3 has 16 residues. The germline gives CDR1 MDHEN, CDR2 SYDVKM. CDR3 residues: CASRTVGTALLDGYTF.

The chain is built from TRBV5-1 and TRBJ2-7; TCRdb gives TRBD1 as the D gene, but with no DNA this cannot be confirmed. CDR1 is SGHRS, CDR2 YFSETQ, per germline. The CDR3 spans 13 residues. CDR3 region: CASSLDPGREQYF. Filled out from reference TRBV5-1 and TRBJ2-7, the complete variable domain reads KAGVTQTPRYLIKTRGQQVTLSCSPISGHRSVSWYQQTPGQGLQFLFEYFSETQRNKGNFPGRFSGRQFSNSRSEMNVSTLELGDSALYLCASSLDPGREQYFGPGTRLTVT.